This is a list of T cell receptor beta chains from one sample in a study of blood T cell repertoires in COVID-19. The repertoire was sequenced with immunoSEQ multiplex PCR; TCRdb's copy has only in-frame clones and lacks some. The data show under 200,000 clones, roughly four fifths seen once. Specimen: peripheral blood. These receptors were collected from a human donor in a cohort sampled during active COVID-19. Each CDR3 is given with its conserved first and last residue. The D gene is left open where the match is weak. Clone size, where shown, is once, few, many, or a class for clones that have expanded.

>TRBJ1-3|TRBV5-1|.|.
TGCGCCAGCAGCTTGGCAGGGGCTGGAAACACCATATATTTT
CASSLAGAGNTIYF
>TRBJ1-5|TRBV7-2|.|.
TGTGCCAGCAGCCCGACAACGGGGGGGCAGCCCCAGCATTTT
CASSPTTGGQPQHF
>TRBJ2-7|TRBV7-2|.|.
TGTGCCAGCAGCTTAGGATCTAGCATCGAGCAGTACTTC
CASSLGSSIEQYF
>TRBJ1-1|TRBV6-5|TRBD1|.
TGTGCCAGCAGTTACTGGGACAGGGGGCCTGAAGCTTTCTTT
CASSYWDRGPEAFF
>TRBJ1-6|TRBV28|TRBD1|.
TGTGCCAGCAGTTGGGGGGTCAGGGGGAATTCACCCCTCCACTTT
CASSWGVRGNSPLHF
>TRBJ1-6|TRBV5-4|.|.
TGTGCCAGCAGCTCCACCGTGGGGGGGAATTCACCCCTCCACTTT
CASSSTVGGNSPLHF
>TRBJ2-4|TRBV7-2|TRBD2|.
TGTGCCAGCAGCTTAAGGCGGGGGGGCTTAAACATTCAGTACTTC
CASSLRRGGLNIQYF
>TRBJ1-2|TRBV6-4|TRBD1|.
TGTGCCAGCAGTGACTCACAGGGGGCGCGTGGCTACACCTTC
CASSDSQGARGYTF
>TRBJ1-2|TRBV5-6|TRBD1|.
TGTGCCAGCAGGTGGACAGGAGATGCCCACTATGGCTACACCTTC
CASRWTGDAHYGYTF
>TRBJ2-7|TRBV30|TRBD1|few
TGTGCCTGGAGGTCCCCGGGACAGGGGCGCTCCTACGAGCAGTACTTC
CAWRSPGQGRSYEQYF
>TRBJ1-6|TRBV25-1|.|few
TGTGCCAGCTACGGCGACTCAGCCCTCCACTTT
CASYGDSALHF
>TRBJ1-2|TRBV28|TRBD1|.
TGTGCCAGCAGTTTCAGGACAGGGACAGGCTACACCTTC
CASSFRTGTGYTF
>TRBJ2-5|TRBV10-2|.|.
TGCGCCAGCAGTAAATTTCCGGGACAAGAAGAGACCCAGTACTTC
CASSKFPGQEETQYF
>TRBJ2-5|TRBV19|TRBD2|.
TGTGCCAGTAGAGCAAGCGGGGGGCACCAAGAGACCCAGTACTTC
CASRASGGHQETQYF
>TRBJ2-1|TRBV12-3/TRBV12-4|.|once
TGTGCCAGCAGTTTATCCCATAATGAGCAGTTCTTC
CASSLSHNEQFF
>TRBJ2-7|TRBV7-7|TRBD1|.
TGTGCTAGCAGCCAGGACAGGGGAAGGCAGTACTTC
CASSQDRGRQYF
>TRBJ1-2|TRBV4-3|TRBD1|.
TGCGCCAGCAGCCAAAGACGGCTCCAGGGGGACGGTGGCTACACCTTC
CASSQRRLQGDGGYTF
>TRBJ2-5|TRBV5-4|.|.
TGTGCCAGCAGCCTGAACGGGGAGACCCAGTACTTC
CASSLNGETQYF
>TRBJ1-3|TRBV6-2/TRBV6-3|.|.
TGTGCCAGCAGTTACTCGGAGCGTACTGGAAACACCATATATTTT
CASSYSERTGNTIYF
>TRBJ1-2|TRBV9|.|.
TGTGCCAGCAGCATTTACAGGGAGTCGAACTATGGCTACACCTTC
CASSIYRESNYGYTF
>TRBJ1-3|TRBV6-1|.|.
TGTGCCAGCAGTGAAACCAGGGTGGGAAACACCATATATTTT
CASSETRVGNTIYF
>TRBJ1-5|TRBV29-1|.|.
TGCAGCGTCCAGGGTTACAATCAGCCCCAGCATTTT
CSVQGYNQPQHF
>TRBJ2-7|TRBV6-2/TRBV6-3|TRBD2|.
TGTGCCAGCAGTAAGAAGACTAGCTTCGAGCAGTACTTC
CASSKKTSFEQYF
>TRBJ1-1|TRBV28|TRBD1|.
TGTGCCAGCGCGACAGGGGGAATGAACACTGAAGCTTTCTTT
CASATGGMNTEAFF
>TRBJ2-1|TRBV5-4|TRBD2|.
TGTGCCAGCAGCTTGACTAGCGGGAGGATCGGCAATGAGCAGTTCTTC
CASSLTSGRIGNEQFF
>TRBJ1-4|TRBV27|TRBD1|once
TGTGCCAGCAGTTCCGGACGGACAGGGGGCGAGGAAAAACTGTTTTTT
CASSSGRTGGEEKLFF
>TRBJ1-2|TRBV9|.|.
TGTGCCAGCAGCGCGGGAGGCCCTGGGACCGTCTATGGCTACACCTTC
CASSAGGPGTVYGYTF
>TRBJ1-2|TRBV18|TRBD1|.
TGTGCCAGCTCACCTACAGGGGACTATGGCTACACCTTC
CASSPTGDYGYTF
>TRBJ2-7|TRBV7-2|TRBD1|once
TGTGCCAGCAGCCCGCGACAGGGGGCGGCCTCCTACGAGCAGTACTTC
CASSPRQGAASYEQYF
>TRBJ2-7|TRBV6-6|TRBD1|.
TGTGCCAGCAGTTACGGGGACAGGGAAGACGAGCAGTACTTC
CASSYGDREDEQYF
>TRBJ2-3|TRBV24-1|TRBD1|.
TGTGCCACCAGTGACCCGGGACAGATTACTAGCACAGATACGCAGTATTTT
CATSDPGQITSTDTQYF
>TRBJ2-5|TRBV6-2/TRBV6-3|.|.
TGTGCCAGCAGTTACGAGTATCGGGAGACCCAGTACTTC
CASSYEYRETQYF
>TRBJ1-1|TRBV9|TRBD1|few
TGTGCCAGCAGCAAACAGGGGGCGACTGAAGCTTTCTTT
CASSKQGATEAFF
>TRBJ1-5|TRBV6-2/TRBV6-3|.|.
TGTGCCAGCAGTCCAACAGGTCTAGATCAGCCCCAGCATTTT
CASSPTGLDQPQHF
>TRBJ1-3|TRBV7-9|.|once
TGTGCCAGCAGCTTAGACCGCCCAGCTGGAAACACCATATATTTT
CASSLDRPAGNTIYF
>TRBJ2-7|TRBV28|TRBD1|.
TGTGCCAGCACCAATCCACAGGGGAAATCCTACGAGCAGTACTTC
CASTNPQGKSYEQYF
>TRBJ2-1|TRBV18|TRBD2|once
TGTGCCAGCTCACCACAAGGAGCGGGAGTTTCAAATGAGCAGTTCTTC
CASSPQGAGVSNEQFF
>TRBJ2-7|TRBV6-5|TRBD1|.
TGTGCCAGCAAACAGGGGGCCTACGAGCAGTACTTC
CASKQGAYEQYF
>TRBJ2-7|TRBV21-1|.|.
TGTGCCACCCAGCGGGATCAAACCTACGAGCAGTACTTC
CATQRDQTYEQYF
>TRBJ2-5|TRBV3-1/TRBV3-2|.|once
TGTGCCAGCAGCCAAGATCCCAACGACAAAGAGACCCAGTACTTC
CASSQDPNDKETQYF
>TRBJ1-3|TRBV3-1/TRBV3-2|.|.
TGTGCCAGCAGCCAAGGGGGGGGCCACGGAAACACCATATATTTT
CASSQGGGHGNTIYF
>TRBJ1-3|TRBV19|.|.
TGTGCCAGTAGCGACGGACAGGGAAACACCATATATTTT
CASSDGQGNTIYF
>TRBJ2-7|TRBV12-3/TRBV12-4|.|.
TGTGCCAGCAGCCCAGGTCATACCTACGAGCAGTACTTC
CASSPGHTYEQYF
>TRBJ1-2|TRBV7-8|TRBD1|.
TGTGCCAGCAGCCGCCCCGGGACAGGGGGCGGAATGGGCTACACCTTC
CASSRPGTGGGMGYTF
>TRBJ2-2|TRBV18|TRBD1|.
TGTGCCAGCTCACCACTTGGGACAGGGGGCGTAAAGGAGCTGTTTTTT
CASSPLGTGGVKELFF
>TRBJ1-5|TRBV27|.|.
TGTGCCAGCAGTTTGCGTTTATATCAGCCCCAGCATTTT
CASSLRLYQPQHF
>TRBJ2-3|TRBV27|.|.
TGTGCCAGCAGTTTAATCCAGCGGGGCACAGATACGCAGTATTTT
CASSLIQRGTDTQYF
>TRBJ2-5|TRBV2|TRBD1|.
TGTGCCAGCAGAGGACAGGGCGAGGAGACCCAGTACTTC
CASRGQGEETQYF